Presented here are 15 T cell receptor beta chains from one specimen sequenced in a study of shared clonotypes between healthy human individuals. Profiling relied on immunoSEQ multiplex PCR, and the TCRdb table lists in-frame clones only, not all of them. The table shows 980,000 or so clones, with 76% occurring only once. Material for sequencing was memory CD4+ T cells sorted from blood. The subset is: CD45RA-negative fraction. These receptors all stem from a man younger than 30 in good health.

J is TRBJ2-2 and V is TRBV2, with a possible D match to TRBD2 (5 bases). V was pared by 4 bases and J by 2 bases, with 8 bases between. The CDR3 covers 14 residues. Germline CDR1 reads SNHLY; CDR2 reads FYNNEI. DNA for the CDR3: TGTGCCAGCAGTGTGCGGGCCAACACCGGGGAGCTGTTTTTT. Translation gives CASSVRANTGELFF.

The chain uses TRBV27 and TRBJ1-1; tentatively, D is TRBD1 (6 bases). Germline CDR1 and CDR2: MNHEY and SMNVEV (reference sequence). This CDR3 region has 14 residues. Trimming took 3 bases from V and 8 from J, leaving 16 bases between them. The chain's CDR3 is CASSFWGLGGEAFF. CDR3 nucleotides: TGTGCCAGCAGTTTCTGGGGGCTAGGGGGGGAAGCTTTCTTT.

This chain joins TRBV18 and TRBJ2-7; D is unresolved. CDR3 length equals 12 residues. The V and J ends lost 3 bases and 7 bases respectively, with 10 bases between them. Germline CDR1 KGHSH, CDR2 LQKENI. The CDR3 is CASSPAGWEQYF. CDR3 coding DNA: TGTGCCAGCTCACCCGCCGGCTGGGAGCAGTACTTC. Combining the CDR3 with reference TRBV18 and TRBJ2-7 gives the whole variable domain NAGVMQNPRHLVRRRGQEARLRCSPMKGHSHVYWYRQLPEEGLKFMVYLQKENIIDESGMPKERFSAEFPKEGPSILRIQQVVRGDSAAYFCASSPAGWEQYFGPGTRLTVT.

V and J are TRBV5-4 and TRBJ2-1; no definite D call. This CDR3 region has 15 residues. CDR1 and CDR2 (germline): SGHNT, YYREEE (reference sequence). V was pared by 0 bases and J by 9 bases, with 16 bases between. The CDR3 DNA is TGTGCCAGCAGCTTGGGAGGTGCCACAGAGCCTGAGCAGTTCTTC. Its translation is CASSLGGATEPEQFF.

The sample holds one count of this clone. The chain couples TRBV18 to TRBJ1-2; D gene uncertain. The CDR3 has 14 residues. Germline values: CDR1 KGHSH, CDR2 LQKENI. Trimming removed 6 bases at V and 0 bases at J, with 11 bases between. CDR3 bases: TGTGCCAGCTCGCGGCAGTACGCTAACTATGGCTACACCTTC. It yields the protein CASSRQYANYGYTF.

The genes are TRBV27 and TRBJ2-3, with TRBD2 matching 8 bases. The CDR3 consists of 15 residues. Germline loops: CDR1 MNHEY, CDR2 SMNVEV (reference sequence). Unmatched junction bases numbered 4, after V lost 1 base and J lost 4 bases. CDR3 amino acids: CASSLYRGGSDTQYF. CDR3 coding DNA: TGTGCCAGCAGTTTATATCGCGGGGGGTCAGATACGCAGTATTTT.

V usage is TRBV4-1 and J usage is TRBJ2-7; 7 bases map to TRBD2. V was clipped by 1 base and J by 5 bases; unmatched bases: 8. There are 15 residues in the CDR3. The germline CDR1 and CDR2 sequences are MGHRA and YSYEKL. The DNA for the CDR3 is TGCGCCAGCAGCCAAGGGACTAGAGAGGTCGACGAGCAGTACTTC. It codes for CASSQGTREVDEQYF.

V and J are TRBV10-3 and TRBJ1-2; 7 bases map to TRBD1. This CDR3 region has 15 residues. The germline V gene has CDR1 ENHRY and CDR2 SYGVKD. V lost 2 bases, J lost 2 bases, and 5 bases stayed unmatched. DNA for the CDR3: TGTGCCATCAGTGAGGCCCTGACAGGGAACTATGGCTACACCTTC. Its protein is CAISEALTGNYGYTF.

This clone occurred once. This chain joins TRBV5-1 and TRBJ2-5, with 10 bases that match TRBD2. Germline V gene data show CDR1 as SGHRS and CDR2 as YFSETQ. The CDR3 totals 15 residues. J lost 1 base, V lost 7 bases, and 7 bases had no gene match. Here the CDR3 reads CASRGSGRAQETQYF. The CDR3 nucleotides are TGCGCCAGCCGGGGCAGCGGGAGGGCCCAAGAGACCCAGTACTTC.

A single count supports this clone. The chain is built from TRBV6-5 and TRBJ2-1; 10 bases line up with TRBD2. In germline, CDR1 is MNHEY, CDR2 SVGAGI. With 6 bases clipped from V and 4 bases from J, the junction kept 6 bases outside the gene matches. This CDR3 is built from 15 residues. CDR3 loop: CASRPGTSAYNEQFF. The CDR3 DNA reads TGTGCCAGCAGACCCGGGACTAGCGCTTACAATGAGCAGTTCTTC.

The gene calls are TRBV5-6 and TRBJ2-7, with D perhaps matching TRBD2 (5 bases). CDR3 length: 12 amino acids. The V and J ends lost 4 bases and 7 bases respectively, with 12 bases between them. Per the germline V gene, CDR1 is SGHDT and CDR2 is YYEEEE. CDR3 amino acids: CASSVILGEQYF. The CDR3 DNA sequence: TGTGCCAGCAGCGTCATACTAGGGGAGCAGTACTTC.

The J gene is TRBJ2-7, the V gene TRBV7-2; D may be TRBD2 (6 bases). The CDR3 contains 14 residues. The V end lost 4 bases, the J end lost 3 bases, and 13 bases lay between the germline ends. Germline lookup yields CDR1 SGHTA and CDR2 FQGNSA. CDR3 sequence reads: CASSSRDFNYEQYF. The CDR3 DNA reads TGTGCCAGCAGCTCACGGGACTTCAACTACGAGCAGTACTTC.

This chain joins TRBV5-1 and TRBJ2-2, with 10 positions matching TRBD1. CDR1 is SGHRS and CDR2 is YFSETQ in the germline V gene. This CDR3 comprises 14 residues. J lost 8 bases, V lost 2 bases, and 3 bases had no gene match. The CDR3 coding sequence is TGCGCCAGCAGCTTCGGGACAGGGGCTGGGGAGCTGTTTTTT. Protein sequence: CASSFGTGAGELFF.

This rearrangement joins TRBV19 to TRBJ2-2; D remains unclear. CDR3 size: 15 residues. CDR1 is LNHDA and CDR2 is SQIVND in the germline V gene (reference sequence). With 3 bases removed from V and 0 bases from J, the gap between germline ends came to 8 bases. CDR3 in amino acids: CASSIMDANTGELFF. CDR3 DNA: TGTGCCAGTAGTATTATGGACGCGAACACCGGGGAGCTGTTTTTT.

This clone was seen just once. The rearrangement links TRBV5-1 to TRBJ1-1; no reliable D call. In germline, CDR1 is SGHRS, CDR2 YFSETQ. The length of the CDR3 is 17 residues. Trimming took off 0 bases at V and 5 bases at J, with 20 bases between the two ends. The CDR3 nucleotides are TGCGCCAGCAGCTTGGTCGGGGTCCTGAACGTCCCGACTGAAGCTTTCTTT. Residues: CASSLVGVLNVPTEAFF.